This entry lists 28 T cell receptor beta chains sequenced from one sample in a study of T cells after yellow fever vaccination. TCRdb re-analysed the 5' RACE reads in MiXCR, keeping a single row per CDR3 protein. This table holds approximately 450,000 distinct CDR3 sequences, around a sixth found once. Here the sequenced sample was PBMCs, taken before the yellow fever booster vaccination. The receptor set was obtained from a man between 18 and 35 years old who received the YFV17D yellow fever vaccine.

CDR3 loop: CSAEGAGLAGSSYNEQFF. CDR3 in DNA: TGCAGTGCGGAGGGGGCGGGACTAGCGGGGAGCTCCTACAATGAGCAGTTCTTC. V and J are TRBV20-1 and TRBJ2-1; 13 bases agree with TRBD2. Germline CDR1 reads DFQATT; CDR2 reads SNEGSKA (reference sequence). This CDR3 spans 18 amino acids. The junction had 11 bases not matched to a gene; V was cut back by 6 bases and J by 0 bases.

J is TRBJ2-7 and V is TRBV11-2, with D perhaps matching TRBD2 (6 bases). This CDR3 region has 15 residues. V lost 1 base and J 5 bases, leaving 15 bases between the germline ends. Germline CDR1 reads SGHAT; CDR2 reads FQNNGV. The DNA of the CDR3 is TGTGCCAGCAGCTTAGTTGGCCGGAGGGGCCACGAGCAGTACTTC. Translated: CASSLVGRRGHEQYF. Variable domain in full (rest from reference TRBV11-2 and TRBJ2-7): EAGVAQSPRYKIIEKRQSVAFWCNPISGHATLYWYQQILGQGPKLLIQFQNNGVVDDSQLPKDRFSAERLKGVDSTLKIQPAKLEDSAVYLCASSLVGRRGHEQYFGPGTRLTVT.

This clonotype has a handful of counts. The CDR3 DNA is TGTGCCACCGAGGACAGTTACGAGCAGTACGTC. It translates to CATEDSYEQYV. The gene calls are TRBV28 and TRBJ2-7; TRBD1 might be the D (6 bases). The CDR3 contains 11 residues. Germline values: CDR1 MDHEN, CDR2 SYDVKM. Trimming cost V 10 bases and J 4 bases, with 11 bases left between them.

The rearrangement uses TRBV5-1 and TRBJ1-2, with D perhaps TRBD1 (6 bases). V was shortened by 4 bases and J by 6 bases, with 13 bases between the two germline ends. The CDR3 length is 13 residues. The germline gives CDR1 SGHRS, CDR2 YFSETQ. CDR3 region: CASSPGGGNGYTF. DNA of the CDR3: TGCGCCAGCAGCCCCGGAGGGGGGAATGGCTACACCTTC.

This clonotype was found a few times. This chain joins TRBV20-1 and TRBJ2-3; D possibly matches TRBD1 or TRBD2 (6 bases each). The CDR3 loop spans 11 amino acids. Germline-derived CDR1 and CDR2 are DFQATT and SNEGSKA (reference sequence). V lost 5 bases and J lost 6, with 9 bases in between. The CDR3: CSARGGDTQYF. The CDR3 DNA reads as TGCAGTGCTCGAGGGGGGGATACGCAGTATTTT.

The chain recombines TRBV6-6 with TRBJ2-1; 7 nucleotides match TRBD1. The J segment lost 7 bases and the V segment lost 6 bases, leaving 9 bases of the junction unmatched. Germline-derived CDR1 and CDR2 are MNHNY and SVGAGI (reference sequence). This CDR3 region has 14 residues. Here the CDR3 reads CASSNAGGWNEQFF. The DNA for the CDR3 is TGTGCCAGCAGCAACGCAGGGGGTTGGAATGAGCAGTTCTTC.

The chain carries TRBV20-1 and TRBJ2-2; 7 nucleotides match TRBD1. Per the germline V gene, CDR1 is DFQATT and CDR2 is SNEGSKA (reference sequence). J gave up 1 base and V 6 bases, and 5 bases lay outside the gene matches. This CDR3 comprises 14 residues. The CDR3 DNA reads TGCAGTGCAAAAAGACAGGGGAACACCGGGGAGCTGTTTTTT. It codes for CSAKRQGNTGELFF.

This chain links TRBV4-1 with TRBJ2-2; perhaps TRBD1 as D (5 bases). CDR1 and CDR2 from the germline V gene are MGHRA and YSYEKL. V was clipped by 3 bases and J by 5 bases, with 19 bases between them. The CDR3 has 17 amino acids. The CDR3 nucleotides read TGCGCCAGCAGCCAGGGGCCCCTCAGGGTGGGGACCGGGGAGCTGTTTTTT. Encoded protein: CASSQGPLRVGTGELFF.

This clonotype was seen a few times. This chain uses TRBV7-9 with TRBJ2-5; the D is unclear. Germline V CDR1 and CDR2: SEHNR, FQNEAQ (reference sequence). The ends were cut back, 5 bases at V and 1 base at J, with 11 bases in the middle. The CDR3 spans 14 residues. The CDR3 here is CASSRTASQETQYF. The CDR3 DNA reads as TGTGCCAGCAGCAGGACGGCGAGCCAAGAGACCCAGTACTTC.

This clonotype has just a few counts. This rearrangement joins TRBV5-1 to TRBJ2-3; 9 bases align to TRBD1. V lost 5 bases to trimming and J lost 0 bases; unmatched junction nucleotides: 1. This CDR3 has 14 amino acids. Per germline, CDR1 SGHRS and CDR2 YFSETQ. This CDR3 is CASRGQGSTDTQYF. For the CDR3, the DNA is TGCGCCAGCAGGGGACAGGGAAGCACAGATACGCAGTATTTT.

This clonotype has more than one count but fewer than ten. The chain links TRBV6-2 or TRBV6-3 to TRBJ1-2, with D uncertain. The CDR3 covers 12 residues. Looked up from germline, CDR1 is MNHEY and CDR2 is SVGEGT. V was clipped by 6 bases and J by 5 bases, with 10 bases between them. The DNA for the CDR3 is TGTGCCAGCAGCCGGGTACGGTATGGCTACACCTTC. Residues: CASSRVRYGYTF.

This clonotype was detected a few times. The gene calls are TRBV20-1 and TRBJ1-1, with D unresolved. This CDR3 has 13 amino acids. Trimming took off 1 base at V and 0 bases at J, with 6 bases between the two ends. Germline lookup yields CDR1 DFQATT and CDR2 SNEGSKA (reference sequence). The CDR3 sequence is CSARVQLNTEAFF. For the CDR3, the DNA is TGCAGTGCTAGAGTACAACTGAACACTGAAGCTTTCTTT.

This chain connects TRBV11-2 to TRBJ1-2; D may be TRBD1 (6 bases). Germline V gene lookup returns CDR1 SGHAT and CDR2 FQNNGV. V was cut by 5 bases and J by 7 bases, with 17 bases left in between. This CDR3 region has 14 residues. CDR3 DNA: TGTGCCAGCAGCCAAGTGGGGGGGCTGGGTGGCTACACCTTC. Its translation: CASSQVGGLGGYTF.

This chain joins TRBV12-3 or TRBV12-4 and TRBJ2-6; D unresolved. V lost 2 bases and J 0 bases, leaving 8 bases between the germline ends. The CDR3 is 16 residues long. CDR3 protein: CASSLSFVSGANVLTF. The CDR3, as DNA: TGTGCCAGCAGTTTAAGTTTTGTCTCTGGGGCCAACGTCCTGACTTTC.

This clonotype appeared a few times. This chain uses TRBV7-9 with TRBJ1-1; D is unresolved. The ends were cut back, 5 bases at V and 1 base at J, with 14 bases in the middle. The CDR3 totals 15 residues. From germline, CDR1 is SEHNR and CDR2 FQNEAQ (reference sequence). The CDR3 region is CASSPRVAGNTEAFF. The DNA for the CDR3 is TGTGCCAGCAGCCCTCGTGTTGCCGGGAACACTGAAGCTTTCTTT. The whole variable domain, remainder taken from reference TRBV7-9 and TRBJ1-1, is DTGVSQNPRHKITKRGQNVTFRCDPISEHNRLYWYRQTLGQGPEFLTYFQNEAQLEKSRLLSDRFSAERPKGSFSTLEIQRTEQGDSAMYLCASSPRVAGNTEAFFGQGTRLTVV.

In the case of this clonotype: One junction end does not reproduce the germline sequence, and a read error may be involved. This sequence joins TRBV12-3 or TRBV12-4 and TRBJ2-2; 8 nucleotides match TRBD2. The length of the CDR3 is 15 residues. Here the CDR3 DNA reads TGTGCCAGCAGGGAAAGCGGGGGAGCTACCGTGGAGCTGTTTTTT. Amino acid sequence: CASRESGGATVELFF.

This sequence joins TRBV6-2 or TRBV6-3 and TRBJ2-5; D is unresolved. From germline, CDR1 is MNHEY and CDR2 SVGEGT. The CDR3 is 11 amino acids. V gave up 7 bases and J gave up 2 bases, with 5 bases separating them. In nucleotides, the CDR3 is TGTGCCAGCACTCAACAAGAGACCCAGTACTTC. Residues: CASTQQETQYF.

The chain is built from TRBV7-2 and TRBJ1-3; D gene ambiguous. The CDR3 consists of 15 residues. V was trimmed by 1 base and J by 0 bases, leaving 7 bases between them. Germline V lookup: CDR1 SGHTA, CDR2 FQGNSA. CDR3 nucleotides: TGTGCCAGCAGCTTAGGAGTCCTCTCTGGAAACACCATATATTTT. Its protein is CASSLGVLSGNTIYF.

The rearrangement uses TRBV27 and TRBJ1-5; 7 positions agree with TRBD1. Germline CDR1 reads MNHEY; CDR2 reads SMNVEV (reference sequence). The CDR3 contains 14 residues. The V and J ends lost 5 bases and 7 bases, in that order; junction bases with no gene match: 8. Written as DNA, the CDR3 is TGTGCCAGCAGTCTACGACAGGGTCAACAGCCCCAGCATTTT. This sequence encodes CASSLRQGQQPQHF.

In its sample, this clonotype was seen a few times. The chain joins TRBV7-2 to TRBJ2-1, with a weak D call TRBD2 (5 bases). Germline V gene lookup returns CDR1 SGHTA and CDR2 FQGNSA. With 4 bases removed from V and 10 bases from J, the gap between germline ends came to 8 bases. The CDR3 runs 11 residues. The CDR3 region has the DNA TGTGCCAGCAGCTCGGGATTGGAGCAGTTCTTC. This encodes CASSSGLEQFF. Full variable domain (missing parts from reference TRBV7-2 and TRBJ2-1): GAGVSQSPSNKVTEKGKDVELRCDPISGHTALYWYRQSLGQGLEFLIYFQGNSAPDKSGLPSDRFSAERTGGSVSTLTIQRTQQEDSAVYLCASSSGLEQFFGPGTRLTVL.

This clonotype was seen only a few times. This sequence joins TRBV25-1 and TRBJ1-6; 8 positions agree with TRBD1. V gave up 6 bases and J gave up 15 bases; unmatched junction bases: 10. The length of the CDR3 is 13 residues. The germline V gene encodes CDR1 MGHDK and CDR2 SYGVNS. This CDR3 is CASRAAGTGLLHF. For the CDR3, the DNA is TGTGCCAGCAGGGCTGCCGGGACAGGTCTCCTCCACTTT.

The chain has TRBV11-2 and TRBJ1-5; 8 positions match TRBD1. CDR3 length: 14 amino acids. V lost 3 bases, J lost 6 bases, and 4 bases stayed unmatched. Germline V gives CDR1 SGHAT, CDR2 FQNNGV. CDR3 in DNA: TGTGCCAGCAGCTTTCAGGGGGCAACTCAGCCCCAGCATTTT. Translated, it gives CASSFQGATQPQHF.

This clonotype has just a few counts. V is TRBV3-1 and J is TRBJ2-3, with 8 positions matching TRBD2. Germline CDR1 LGHDT, CDR2 YNNKEL (reference sequence). With 1 base clipped from V and 7 bases from J, the junction kept 10 bases outside the gene matches. This CDR3 has 16 residues. CDR3 protein: CASSQVPGGPIHTQYF. CDR3 bases: TGTGCCAGCAGCCAAGTTCCGGGGGGGCCAATCCATACGCAGTATTTT.

The gene calls are TRBV7-9 and TRBJ2-5; D not resolved. CDR3 length equals 12 residues. The germline CDR1 and CDR2 sequences are SEHNR and FQNEAQ (reference sequence). Between the trimmed V and J ends, which lost 4 bases and 4 bases, there was a span of 7 bases. Here the CDR3 DNA reads TGTGCCAGCAGCTCTCAGCCAGAGACCCAGTACTTC. This gives the protein CASSSQPETQYF.

A few counts support this clonotype. This chain links TRBV5-5 with TRBJ2-2, with D perhaps being TRBD1 or TRBD2 (5 bases each). Trimming took 4 bases from V and 0 from J, leaving 19 bases between them. Germline lookup yields CDR1 SGHKS and CDR2 YYEKEE (reference sequence). The CDR3 is made up of 18 amino acids. The CDR3 region has the DNA TGTGCCAGCAGCCCATTCCCGGGGCAGGATGCGAACACCGGGGAGCTGTTTTTT. Translating gives CASSPFPGQDANTGELFF. The whole variable domain, remainder taken from reference TRBV5-5 and TRBJ2-2, is DAGVTQSPTHLIKTRGQQVTLRCSPISGHKSVSWYQQVLGQGPQFIFQYYEKEERGRGNFPDRFSARQFPNYSSELNVNALLLGDSALYLCASSPFPGQDANTGELFFGEGSRLTVL.

This clonotype has just a few counts. The rearrangement uses TRBV20-1 and TRBJ2-1; 7 bases align to TRBD1. CDR3 length equals 16 residues. Germline CDR1 is DFQATT and CDR2 is SNEGSKA (reference sequence). After removal of 0 bases from V and 3 bases from J, the junction contained 8 bases not matched to a gene. In DNA form, the CDR3 reads TGCAGTGCTAGAGATCGGGCAGGGGGACACTACAATGAGCAGTTCTTC. It yields the protein CSARDRAGGHYNEQFF.

V is TRBV6-5 and J is TRBJ2-5, with 7 bases matching TRBD1. Germline V gives CDR1 MNHEY, CDR2 SVGAGI. CDR3 length equals 13 residues. V trimming: 6 bases; J trimming: 4 bases; junction bases outside the gene matches: 5. CDR3 loop: CASRRQGTETQYF. The CDR3 region has the DNA TGTGCCAGCAGGCGACAGGGTACAGAGACCCAGTACTTC.

The chain recombines TRBV20-1 with TRBJ2-7; 12 bases align to TRBD2. The CDR3 totals 15 residues. Germline V gene data show CDR1 as DFQATT and CDR2 as SNEGSKA (reference sequence). With V trimmed by 5 bases and J by 3 bases, 8 bases remained unmatched. The DNA of the CDR3 is TGCAGTGCTCAATCTAGGACTAGCGGGGTCTACGAGCAGTACGTC. This encodes CSAQSRTSGVYEQYV.